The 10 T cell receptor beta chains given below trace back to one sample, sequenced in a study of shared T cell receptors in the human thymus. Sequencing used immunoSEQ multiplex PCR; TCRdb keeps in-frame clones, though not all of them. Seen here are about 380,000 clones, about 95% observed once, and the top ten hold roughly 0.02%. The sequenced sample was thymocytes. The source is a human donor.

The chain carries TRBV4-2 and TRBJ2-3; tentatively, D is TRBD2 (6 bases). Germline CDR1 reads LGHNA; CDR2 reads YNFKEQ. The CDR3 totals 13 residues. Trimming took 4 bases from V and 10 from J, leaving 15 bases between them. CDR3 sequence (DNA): TGTGCCAGCAGCCCGACGACTAGTGGGGCGCAGTATTTT. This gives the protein CASSPTTSGAQYF.

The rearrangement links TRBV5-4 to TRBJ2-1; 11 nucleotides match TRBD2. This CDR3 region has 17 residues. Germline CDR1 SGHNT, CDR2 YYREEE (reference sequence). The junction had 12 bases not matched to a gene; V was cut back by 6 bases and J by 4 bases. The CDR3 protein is CASTSLVGTSGYNEQFF. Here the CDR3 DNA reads TGTGCCAGCACCTCATTGGTAGGGACTAGCGGTTACAATGAGCAGTTCTTC. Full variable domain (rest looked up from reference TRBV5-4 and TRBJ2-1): ETGVTQSPTHLIKTRGQQVTLRCSSQSGHNTVSWYQQALGQGPQFIFQYYREEENGRGNFPPRFSGLQFPNYSSELNVNALELDDSALYLCASTSLVGTSGYNEQFFGPGTRLTVL.

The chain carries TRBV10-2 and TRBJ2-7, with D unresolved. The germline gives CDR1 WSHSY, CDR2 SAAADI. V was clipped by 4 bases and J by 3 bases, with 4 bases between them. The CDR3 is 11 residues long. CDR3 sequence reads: CASSGIYEQYF. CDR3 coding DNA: TGCGCCAGCAGTGGGATCTACGAGCAGTACTTC.

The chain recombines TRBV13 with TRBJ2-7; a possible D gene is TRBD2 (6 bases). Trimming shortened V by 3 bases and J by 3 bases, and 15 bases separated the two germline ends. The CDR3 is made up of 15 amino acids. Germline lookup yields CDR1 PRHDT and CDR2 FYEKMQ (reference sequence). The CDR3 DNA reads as TGTGCCAGCAGCTTTTACCGGGAGAAGGGCTACGAGCAGTACTTC. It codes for CASSFYREKGYEQYF.

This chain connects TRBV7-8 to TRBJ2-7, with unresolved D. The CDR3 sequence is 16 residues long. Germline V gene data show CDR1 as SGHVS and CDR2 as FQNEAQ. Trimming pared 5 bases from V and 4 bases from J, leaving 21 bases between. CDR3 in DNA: TGTGCCAGCAGCCAGCTGTCTGGCGAGGCGAAATACGAGCAGTACTTC. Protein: CASSQLSGEAKYEQYF.

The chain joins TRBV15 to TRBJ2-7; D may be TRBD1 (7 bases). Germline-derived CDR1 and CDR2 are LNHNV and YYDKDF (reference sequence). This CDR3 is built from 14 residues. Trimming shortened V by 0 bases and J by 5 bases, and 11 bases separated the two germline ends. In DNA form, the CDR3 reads TGTGCCACCAGCAGAGATACAGGGGAGGACGAGCAGTACTTC. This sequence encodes CATSRDTGEDEQYF. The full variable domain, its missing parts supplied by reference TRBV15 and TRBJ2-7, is DAMVIQNPRYQVTQFGKPVTLSCSQTLNHNVMYWYQQKSSQAPKLLFHYYDKDFNNEADTPDNFQSRRPNTSFCFLDIRSPGLGDTAMYLCATSRDTGEDEQYFGPGTRLTVT.

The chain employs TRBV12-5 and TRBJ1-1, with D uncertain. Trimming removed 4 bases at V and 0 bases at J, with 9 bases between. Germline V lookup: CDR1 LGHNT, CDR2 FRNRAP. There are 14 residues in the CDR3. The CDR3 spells CASGCADMNTEAFF. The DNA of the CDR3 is TGTGCTAGTGGTTGTGCGGATATGAACACTGAAGCTTTCTTT. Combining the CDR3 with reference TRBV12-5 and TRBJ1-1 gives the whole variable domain DARVTQTPRHKVTEMGQEVTMRCQPILGHNTVFWYRQTMMQGLELLAYFRNRAPLDDSGMPKDRFSAEMPDATLATLKIQPSEPRDSAVYFCASGCADMNTEAFFGQGTRLTVV.

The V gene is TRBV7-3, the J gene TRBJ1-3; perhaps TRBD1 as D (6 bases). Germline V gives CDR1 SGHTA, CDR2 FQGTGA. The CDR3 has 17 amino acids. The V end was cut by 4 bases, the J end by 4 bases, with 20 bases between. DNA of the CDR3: TGTGCCAGCAGCTCCTGGGGCCCAAGGGACACGGGAAACACCATATATTTT. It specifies CASSSWGPRDTGNTIYF. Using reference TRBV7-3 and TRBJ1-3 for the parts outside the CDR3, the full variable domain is GAGVSQTPSNKVTEKGKYVELRCDPISGHTALYWYRQSLGQGPEFLIYFQGTGAADDSGLPNDRFFAVRPEGSVSTLKIQRTERGDSAVYLCASSSWGPRDTGNTIYFGEGSWLTVV.

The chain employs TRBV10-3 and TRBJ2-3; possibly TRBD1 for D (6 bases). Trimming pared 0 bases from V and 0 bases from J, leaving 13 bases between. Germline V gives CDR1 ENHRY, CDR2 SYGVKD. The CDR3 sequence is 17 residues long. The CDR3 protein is CAISESARQASTDTQYF. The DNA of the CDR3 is TGTGCCATCAGTGAGTCGGCGCGACAGGCTAGCACAGATACGCAGTATTTT.

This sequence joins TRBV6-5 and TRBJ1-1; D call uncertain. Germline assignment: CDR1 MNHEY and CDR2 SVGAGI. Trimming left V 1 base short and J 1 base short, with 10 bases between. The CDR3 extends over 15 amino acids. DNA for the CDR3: TGTGCCAGCAGTTACTTAGGTCTTGAGAACACTGAAGCTTTCTTT. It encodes CASSYLGLENTEAFF.